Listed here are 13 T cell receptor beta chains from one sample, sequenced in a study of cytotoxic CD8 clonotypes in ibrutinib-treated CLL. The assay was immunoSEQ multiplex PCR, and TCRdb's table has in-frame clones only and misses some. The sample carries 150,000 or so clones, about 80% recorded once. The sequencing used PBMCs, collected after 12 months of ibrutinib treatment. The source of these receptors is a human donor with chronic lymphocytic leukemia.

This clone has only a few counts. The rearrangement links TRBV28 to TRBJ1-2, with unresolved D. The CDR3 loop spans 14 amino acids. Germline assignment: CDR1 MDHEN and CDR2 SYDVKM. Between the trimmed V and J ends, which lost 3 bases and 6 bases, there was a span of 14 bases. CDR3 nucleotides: TGTGCCAGCAGTTTCGTCCGGGCCGCCAATGGCTACACCTTC. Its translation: CASSFVRAANGYTF.

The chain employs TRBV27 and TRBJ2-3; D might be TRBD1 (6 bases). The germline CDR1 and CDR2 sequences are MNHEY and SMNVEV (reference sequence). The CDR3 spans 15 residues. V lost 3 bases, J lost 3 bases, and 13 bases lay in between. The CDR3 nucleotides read TGTGCCAGCAGTTTGAGGCCAGGGGAAACAGATACGCAGTATTTT. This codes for CASSLRPGETDTQYF.

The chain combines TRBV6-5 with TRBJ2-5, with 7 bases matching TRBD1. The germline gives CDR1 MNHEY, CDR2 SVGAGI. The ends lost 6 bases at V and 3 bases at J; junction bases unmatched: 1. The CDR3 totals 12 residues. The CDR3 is CASRTGEETQYF. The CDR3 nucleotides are TGTGCCAGCAGAACAGGGGAAGAGACCCAGTACTTC.

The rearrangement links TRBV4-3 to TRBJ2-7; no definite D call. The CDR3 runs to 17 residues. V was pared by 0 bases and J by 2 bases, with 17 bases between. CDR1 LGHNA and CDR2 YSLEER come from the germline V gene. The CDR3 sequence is CASSQEYKRTSAYEQYF. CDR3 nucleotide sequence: TGCGCCAGCAGCCAAGAATATAAGCGCACTTCCGCCTACGAGCAGTACTTC.

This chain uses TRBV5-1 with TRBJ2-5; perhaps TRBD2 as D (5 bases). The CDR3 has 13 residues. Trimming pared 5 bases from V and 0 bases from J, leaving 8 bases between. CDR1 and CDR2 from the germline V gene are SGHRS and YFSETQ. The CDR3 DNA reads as TGCGCCAGCAGTAGAGGGAACCAAGAGACCCAGTACTTC. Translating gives CASSRGNQETQYF.

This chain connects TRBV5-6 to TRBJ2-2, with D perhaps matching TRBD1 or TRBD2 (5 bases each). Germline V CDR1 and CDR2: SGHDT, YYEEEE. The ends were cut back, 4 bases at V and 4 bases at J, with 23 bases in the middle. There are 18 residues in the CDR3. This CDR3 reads CASSPTAGVGPSTGELFF. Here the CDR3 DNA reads TGTGCCAGCAGCCCGACCGCCGGGGTGGGACCAAGCACCGGGGAGCTGTTTTTT. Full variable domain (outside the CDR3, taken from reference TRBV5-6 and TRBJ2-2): DAGVTQSPTHLIKTRGQQVTLRCSPKSGHDTVSWYQQALGQGPQFIFQYYEEEERQRGNFPDRFSGHQFPNYSSELNVNALLLGDSALYLCASSPTAGVGPSTGELFFGEGSRLTVL.

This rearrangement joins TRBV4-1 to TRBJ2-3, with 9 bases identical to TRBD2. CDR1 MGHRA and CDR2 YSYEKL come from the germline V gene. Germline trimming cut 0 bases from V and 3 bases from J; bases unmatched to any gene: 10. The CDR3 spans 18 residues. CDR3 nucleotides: TGCGCCAGCAGCCAAGATGGAACGGGCGGGAGGGTGACAGATACGCAGTATTTT. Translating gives CASSQDGTGGRVTDTQYF.

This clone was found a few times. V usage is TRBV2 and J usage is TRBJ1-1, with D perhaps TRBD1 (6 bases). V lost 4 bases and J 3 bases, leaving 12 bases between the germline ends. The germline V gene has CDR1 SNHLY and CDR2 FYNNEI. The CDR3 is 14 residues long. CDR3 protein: CASSGTGTHTEAFF. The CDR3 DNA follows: TGTGCCAGCAGTGGCACCGGGACACACACTGAAGCTTTCTTT.

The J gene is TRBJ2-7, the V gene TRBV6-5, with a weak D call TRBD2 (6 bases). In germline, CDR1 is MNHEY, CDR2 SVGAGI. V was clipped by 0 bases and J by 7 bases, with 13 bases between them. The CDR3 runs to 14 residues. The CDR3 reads CASSYSGLLSEQYF. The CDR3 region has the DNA TGTGCCAGCAGTTACTCGGGACTCCTTTCAGAGCAGTACTTC.

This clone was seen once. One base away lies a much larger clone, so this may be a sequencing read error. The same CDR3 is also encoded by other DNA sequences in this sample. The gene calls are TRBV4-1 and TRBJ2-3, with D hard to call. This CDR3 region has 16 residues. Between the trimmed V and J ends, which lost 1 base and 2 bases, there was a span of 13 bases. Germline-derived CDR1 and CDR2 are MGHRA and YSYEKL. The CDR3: CASSQVDMGFTDTQYF. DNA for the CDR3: TGCGCCAGCAGCCAAGTGGATATGGGCTTCACAGATACGCAGTATTTT.

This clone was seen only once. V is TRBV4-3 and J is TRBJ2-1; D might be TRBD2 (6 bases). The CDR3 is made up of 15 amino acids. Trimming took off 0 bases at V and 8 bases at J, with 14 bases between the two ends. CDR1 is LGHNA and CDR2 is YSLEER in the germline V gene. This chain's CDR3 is CASSQDFGRRYEQFF. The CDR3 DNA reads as TGCGCCAGCAGCCAAGATTTCGGGAGACGCTATGAGCAGTTCTTC.

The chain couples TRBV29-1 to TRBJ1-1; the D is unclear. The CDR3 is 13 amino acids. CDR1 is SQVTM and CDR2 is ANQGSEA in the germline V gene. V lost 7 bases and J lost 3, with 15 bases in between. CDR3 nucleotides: TGCAGCGAAAGGGCCTCTCAGGACACTGAAGCTTTCTTT. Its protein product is CSERASQDTEAFF. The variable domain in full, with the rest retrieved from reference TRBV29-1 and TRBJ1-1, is SAVISQKPSRDICQRGTSLTIQCQVDSQVTMMFWYRQQPGQSLTLIATANQGSEATYESGFVIDKFPISRPNLTFSTLTVSNMSPEDSSIYLCSERASQDTEAFFGQGTRLTVV.

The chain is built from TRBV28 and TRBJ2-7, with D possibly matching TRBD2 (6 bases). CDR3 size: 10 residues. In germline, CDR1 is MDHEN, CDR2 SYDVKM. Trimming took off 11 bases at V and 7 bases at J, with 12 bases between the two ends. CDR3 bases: TGTGCCTCTGCTGGGGGGGAGCAGTACTTC. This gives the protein CASAGGEQYF.